This TCR beta chain was sequenced in a study of T-cell memory formation after mild COVID-19. The CDR3 contains 20 residues. This clonotype was counted a few times. The 5'RACE method, run with constant-segment primers, produced TCR alpha and TCR beta cDNA libraries (carrying sample barcodes and UMIs). In TCRdb, the 5' RACE reads were re-called with MiXCR into one record per CDR3 protein. Of 190,000 or so distinct CDR3 sequences listed, about a fifth are singletons. The receptor's source is an adult woman who had mild COVID-19 (a few samples of this study predate the infection). Cell type and time point are not known. The rearrangement joins TRBV21-1 to TRBJ1-4; the table's TRBD1 call for D was not verified on the DNA. TRBV21-1 is a recognized pseudogene. Sequenced: PBMCs or a T cell subset sorted from them (not recorded which). CDR3 in amino acids: CASSKWGKGQGPTTNEKLFF. CDR3 nucleotides: TGTGCCAGCAGCAAATGGGGGAAGGGACAGGGACCCACAACTAATGAAAAACTGTTTTTT.